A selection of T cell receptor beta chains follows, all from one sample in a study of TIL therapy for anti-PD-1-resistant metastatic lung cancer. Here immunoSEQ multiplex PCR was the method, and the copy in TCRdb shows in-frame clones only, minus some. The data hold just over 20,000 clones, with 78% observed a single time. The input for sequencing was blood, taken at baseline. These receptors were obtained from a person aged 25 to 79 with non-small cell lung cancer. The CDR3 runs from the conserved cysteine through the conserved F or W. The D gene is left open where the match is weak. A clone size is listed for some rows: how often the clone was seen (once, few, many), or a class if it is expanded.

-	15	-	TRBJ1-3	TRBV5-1	CASSLDGGLGNTIYF	TGCGCCAGCAGCTTGGATGGGGGGCTGGGAAACACCATATATTTT
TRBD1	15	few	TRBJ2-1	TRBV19	CASRMDRSSYNEQFF	TGTGCCAGTAGGATGGACAGGAGCTCCTACAATGAGCAGTTCTTC
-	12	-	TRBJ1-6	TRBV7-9	CASSLEGSPLHF	TGTGCCAGCAGCTTAGAGGGGTCACCCCTCCACTTT
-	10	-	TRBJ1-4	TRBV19	CATLGGKLFF	TGTGCCACACTCGGAGGAAAACTGTTTTTT
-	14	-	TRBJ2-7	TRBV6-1	CASNRDAASYEQYF	TGTGCCAGCAACCGGGATGCCGCTAGCTACGAGCAGTACTTC
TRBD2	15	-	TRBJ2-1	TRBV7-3	CASSSAGGTQDEQFF	TGTGCCAGCAGCTCAGCCGGGGGGACTCAGGATGAGCAGTTCTTC
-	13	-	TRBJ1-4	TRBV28	CASSLTSGRKMVF	TGTGCCAGCAGTTTAACTTCGGGCCGAAAAATGGTTTTT
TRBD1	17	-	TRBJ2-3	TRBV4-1	CASSQDHTGTAKDTQYF	TGCGCCAGCAGCCAAGATCACACCGGGACAGCGAAAGATACGCAGTATTTT
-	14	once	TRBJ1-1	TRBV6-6	CASSYGGENTEAFF	TGTGCCAGCAGTTACGGGGGGGAGAACACTGAAGCTTTCTTT
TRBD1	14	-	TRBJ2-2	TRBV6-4	CASRKDRGAGELFF	TGTGCCAGCAGGAAGGACAGGGGGGCCGGGGAGCTGTTTTTT
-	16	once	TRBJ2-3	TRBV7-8	CASSLGTSPGTDTQYF	TGTGCCAGCAGCTTGGGAACTAGCCCCGGCACAGATACGCAGTATTTT
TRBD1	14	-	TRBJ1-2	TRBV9	CASGGTGLNYGYTF	TGTGCCAGCGGGGGGACAGGGCTTAACTATGGCTACACCTTC
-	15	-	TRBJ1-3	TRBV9	CASSETTGSGNTIYF	TGTGCCAGCAGCGAAACTACCGGCTCTGGAAACACCATATATTTT
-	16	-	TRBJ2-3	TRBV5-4	CASSAELGKRGDTQYF	TGTGCCAGCAGCGCGGAACTGGGCAAAAGGGGGGATACGCAGTATTTT
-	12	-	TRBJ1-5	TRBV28	CASSFPNQPQHF	TGTGCCAGCAGTTTCCCCAATCAGCCCCAGCATTTT
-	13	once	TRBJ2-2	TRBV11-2	CASSLDRRWELFF	TGTGCCAGCAGCTTAGACCGGAGGTGGGAGCTGTTTTTT
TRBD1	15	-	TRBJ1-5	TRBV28	CASSLSGQGVQPQHF	TGTGCCAGCAGTTTAAGCGGACAGGGGGTTCAGCCCCAGCATTTT
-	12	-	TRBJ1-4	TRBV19	CASSVGGEKLFF	TGTGCCAGTTCGGTGGGAGGGGAAAAACTGTTTTTT
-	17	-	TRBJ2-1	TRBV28	CASSPPGTLFPIEVQFF	TGTGCCAGCAGTCCCCCAGGGACACTATTCCCCATTGAGGTGCAGTTCTTC
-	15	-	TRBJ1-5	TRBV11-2	CASSLDVRDNQPQHF	TGTGCCAGCAGCTTAGATGTGAGGGACAATCAGCCCCAGCATTTT
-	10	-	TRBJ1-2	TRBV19	CASGFGGYTF	TGTGCCAGTGGATTCGGTGGCTACACCTTC
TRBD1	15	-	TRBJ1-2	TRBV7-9	CASRRTGGAGYGYTF	TGTGCCAGCAGGAGGACAGGGGGCGCCGGCTATGGCTACACCTTC
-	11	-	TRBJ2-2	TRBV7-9	CAISVDGELFF	TGTGCCATCTCAGTAGACGGGGAGCTGTTTTTT
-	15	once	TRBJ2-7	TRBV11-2	CASSFGTASSYEQYF	TGTGCCAGCAGCTTCGGGACTGCGAGCTCCTACGAGCAGTACTTC
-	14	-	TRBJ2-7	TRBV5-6	CASSYSGVVYEQYF	TGTGCCAGCTCCTACTCGGGGGTAGTGTACGAGCAGTACTTC